This T cell receptor (beta chain) was captured in a study of T cells in Graves' hyperthyroidism and ophthalmopathy. This CDR3 is 12 amino acids long. CDR1 and CDR2 from the germline V gene are DFQATT and SNEGSKA (reference sequence). Diagnosis rested on symptoms, serum thyroxine and TRAb, thyroid ultrasound, and orbital computed tomography. This clonotype appeared many times. Its specificity is unknown. Study findings and constraints: In the analysis, a 13 V-J model separated ophthalmopathy from stable hyperthyroidism. Most thyroid clonotypes expanded above 0.001 appeared in blood too.

The source material, RNA transcripts, was used to amplify TCR beta CDR3 regions. The primer set for the first-round RT-PCR of the TCR CDR3 was HTBI. TCRdb reprocessed the multiplex PCR reads with MiXCR, giving one entry per CDR3 protein. The top ten clones hold less than 9.5% of a sample with 500,000 to 800,000 distinct CDR3 sequences, over 40% of them seen once. The sample taken for sequencing was peripheral blood or thyroid tissue (not recorded which). The sequence derives from an adult man with Graves' disease, either hyperthyroidism or ophthalmopathy (not recorded which). The rearrangement joins TRBV20-1 to TRBJ1-2; a possible D gene is TRBD1 (5 bases). CDR3 region: CSVEHRLYGYTF. CDR3 bases: TGCAGCGTCGAGCACAGGCTCTATGGCTACACCTTC.